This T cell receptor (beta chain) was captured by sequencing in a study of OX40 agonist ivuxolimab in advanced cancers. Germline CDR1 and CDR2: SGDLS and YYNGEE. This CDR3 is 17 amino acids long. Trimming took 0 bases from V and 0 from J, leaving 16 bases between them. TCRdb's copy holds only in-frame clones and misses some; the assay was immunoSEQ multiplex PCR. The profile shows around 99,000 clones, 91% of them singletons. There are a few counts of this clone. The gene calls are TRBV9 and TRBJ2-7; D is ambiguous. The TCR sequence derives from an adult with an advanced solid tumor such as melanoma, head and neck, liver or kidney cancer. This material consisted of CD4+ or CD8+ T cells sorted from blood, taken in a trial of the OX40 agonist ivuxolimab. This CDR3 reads CASSVGLSARSSYEQYF. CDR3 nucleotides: TGTGCCAGCAGCGTAGGGCTCTCGGCTAGGAGCTCCTACGAGCAGTACTTC.